The 6 T cell receptor beta chains below come from one sample, sequenced in a study of blood T cell repertoires in COVID-19 (dated by TCRdb to 2020 to 2022). The library was obtained by the immunoSEQ multiplex PCR assay. As stored in TCRdb, this immuneACCESS dataset retains in-frame rearrangements with V and J assigned. A fraction of the clones does not appear; measured against another copy, unresolved V genes explain less than half of the discrepancy, and the remainder lacks a known reason. In this sample the table shows approximately 140,000 clones, just over 85% of which occur a single time. Of the sample, more than 1.5% falls within the top ten clones. What was sequenced was peripheral blood. The receptor source for this set is a woman aged 60-70 years with acute or convalescent COVID-19.

The chain combines TRBV7-3 with TRBJ2-1; 9 bases align to TRBD2. The CDR3 runs 18 residues. Germline lookup yields CDR1 SGHTA and CDR2 FQGTGA. V shed 5 bases and J 0 bases; nucleotides not matched to a gene: 11. The DNA of the CDR3 is TGTGCCAGCAGCCTTAGCGGGGGCCCCCCTAGCTCCTACAATGAGCAGTTCTTC. Its translation is CASSLSGGPPSSYNEQFF.

This chain connects TRBV19 to TRBJ2-7, with D possibly being TRBD1 (6 bases). In germline, CDR1 is LNHDA, CDR2 SQIVND (reference sequence). There are 14 residues in the CDR3. Trimming shortened V by 4 bases and J by 3 bases, and 13 bases separated the two germline ends. The CDR3 DNA follows: TGTGCCAGTAGTAACCGGGACACCAACTACGAGCAGTACTTC. Amino acid sequence: CASSNRDTNYEQYF.

This clone has only one observation. The V gene is TRBV5-1, the J gene TRBJ1-4; 8 bases fit TRBD1. V shed 3 bases and J 1 base; nucleotides not matched to a gene: 8. Per the germline V gene, CDR1 is SGHRS and CDR2 is YFSETQ. The CDR3 is 17 amino acids. CDR3: CASSSQGASGTNEKLFF. The CDR3 nucleotides read TGCGCCAGCAGCTCTCAGGGGGCAAGTGGAACTAATGAAAAACTGTTTTTT.

This clone was observed a single time. The CDR3 nucleotides read TGCAGTTGCTTGGGCATTGGCACTGAAGCTTTCTTT. Translation: CSCLGIGTEAFF. The chain recombines TRBV29-1 with TRBJ1-1, with D hard to call. Germline V lookup: CDR1 SQVTM, CDR2 ANQGSEA. CDR3 length: 12 residues.

The sample holds one count of this clone. J is TRBJ2-7 and V is TRBV10-3; perhaps TRBD1 as D (7 bases). Trimming removed 3 bases at V and 4 bases at J, with 13 bases between. The CDR3 spans 14 residues. Germline assignment: CDR1 ENHRY and CDR2 SYGVKD. CDR3 bases: TGTGCCATCAGTGACTCGGCAGGGGGGTACGAGCAGTACTTC. This sequence encodes CAISDSAGGYEQYF.

In nucleotides, the CDR3 is TGTGCCAGCAGCCGGACAGGGGGCGCGTTTACGTTTTTT. This sequence encodes CASSRTGGAFTFF. V usage is TRBV6-5 and J usage is TRBJ2-2; TRBD1 matches at 11 bases. The CDR3 loop spans 13 amino acids. Germline CDR1 and CDR2: MNHEY and SVGAGI. V lost 6 bases to trimming and J lost 16 bases; unmatched junction nucleotides: 10.